This T cell receptor (beta chain) emerged from a study of cytomegalovirus exposure and HLA in healthy donors. Whole-study results and caveats: The study listed approximately 160 cytomegalovirus-associated TCR beta chains.

Germline CDR1 reads SGHRS; CDR2 reads YFSETQ. V shed 4 bases and J 5 bases; nucleotides not matched to a gene: 7. CDR3 length: 16 amino acids. The donors were members of the validation cohort comprising approximately 110 subjects, separate from the approximately 630-subject first cohort. TCRdb keeps only in-frame clones here, not all; method: immunoSEQ multiplex PCR. This sample has under 250,000 clones, with over 75% found just once. In regard to this clone: The target antigen is unknown.

The sequencing sample was made of PBMCs. The TCR originated in a woman under 30 in good health and CMV-seropositive. The chain has TRBV5-1 and TRBJ2-5; 14 bases match TRBD2. CDR3 sequence reads: CASSESTSGRAETQYF. For the CDR3, the DNA is TGCGCCAGCAGCGAGTCGACTAGCGGGAGGGCGGAGACCCAGTACTTC.